The subject of this entry is one TCR beta chain. Antigen unknown. The study made its TCR cDNA through 5'RACE template switching. That step introduced a universal primer site along with UMIs. TCRdb processed the 5' RACE reads anew with MiXCR; each CDR3 protein has one entry. The sample lists roughly 240,000 distinct CDR3 sequences; about 7% were seen once. The CDR3 covers 15 residues. In germline, CDR1 is SQVTM, CDR2 ANQGSEA. The V segment lost 7 bases and the J segment 5 bases; nucleotides outside the gene matches: 16. This sample was included in a study of T cells after yellow fever vaccination. Findings and limits, study-wide: Clones from primary vaccination mostly reappeared after the booster (less than 98% CD4, roughly 87% CD8). Although most clonotypes did not, a small share appeared in both CD4 and CD8 compartments.

The V gene is TRBV29-1, the J gene TRBJ2-7; 8 positions match TRBD2. This specimen was CD4+ T cells sorted from PBMCs, taken on the day of the yellow fever booster vaccination. The origin of this receptor is a young man who received the YFV17D yellow fever vaccine. CDR3 in DNA: TGCAGCGGGCGACAGACTAGCGCCCCCACGGACGAGCAGTACTTC. Translating gives CSGRQTSAPTDEQYF.